Included here is one TCR beta chain sequence, with context. What it recognizes is unknown. This sample is drawn from a study of OX40 agonist ivuxolimab in advanced cancers. Study-level points and caveats: Clonal expansion by week 6 occurred in CD4+ and CD8+ blood T cells (at 0.1 to 3.0 mg/kg). Among the nonresponders, some also had low normalized T-cell clonal expansion.

Sequencing was performed with immunoSEQ multiplex PCR; in TCRdb, only in-frame clones are kept and a portion is missing. The sample records about 110,000 clones, over 85% being singletons. Peripheral blood came from all dose cohorts at three timepoints. The CDR3 is made up of 15 amino acids. Germline V lookup: CDR1 SNHLY, CDR2 FYNNEI. The V end lost 6 bases, the J end lost 8 bases, and 19 bases lay between the germline ends. The receptor comes from an adult with an advanced solid tumor such as melanoma, head and neck, liver or kidney cancer. The V call is TRBV2, the J call TRBJ1-4, with D maybe TRBD1 (5 bases). The sample consisted of CD4+ or CD8+ T cells sorted from blood, taken in a trial of the OX40 agonist ivuxolimab. The CDR3 coding sequence is TGTGCCAGCAGCCCCCTGGGACCCCGGGGAGAAAAACTGTTTTTT. It codes for CASSPLGPRGEKLFF. Full variable domain (rest looked up from reference TRBV2 and TRBJ1-4): EPEVTQTPSHQVTQMGQEVILRCVPISNHLYFYWYRQILGQKVEFLVSFYNNEISEKSEIFDDQFSVERPDGSNFTLKIRSTKLEDSAMYFCASSPLGPRGEKLFFGSGTQLSVL.